The present T cell receptor beta chain was sequenced within a study of CD8 T cells in ankylosing spondylitis. Study-wide results and caveats: The study identified a TCR beta motif of under ten highly homologous variants that appeared characteristic of ankylosing spondylitis blood.

With respect to this clonotype: What it binds is unknown.

The V and J ends lost 3 bases and 6 bases respectively, with 11 bases between them. CDR1 and CDR2 (germline): SSHAT, FNYEAQ (reference sequence). The CDR3 has 13 amino acids. TCRdb passed the 5' RACE reads through MiXCR, listing each CDR3 protein once. This repertoire shows about 340,000 distinct CDR3 sequences, roughly 14% found once; its top ten account for roughly 0.99%. The J gene is TRBJ2-5, the V gene TRBV7-7; a weak D match, TRBD2 (6 bases). The receptor was isolated from a male donor with ankylosing spondylitis or in good health (not recorded which). Sequenced: blood, either unsorted or a sorted T cell fraction (not recorded which). For the CDR3, the DNA is TGTGCCAGCAGCTTGCGGGGCGAGAAGACCCAGTACTTC. Translated: CASSLRGEKTQYF.